This is a list of T cell receptor beta chains from one sample in a study of control samples from healthy donors and cancer patients. Only in-frame clones appear in the TCRdb table, and some are missing; sequencing was by immunoSEQ multiplex PCR. There are about 170,000 clones in the sample; just over 85% occur only once, and around 5% lies in the top ten. Material for sequencing was blood. These receptors all stem from a woman in her twenties or thirties in good health. The CDR3 runs from the conserved cysteine through the conserved F or W. D genes are given only for firm matches.

V gene	D gene	J gene	CDR3 protein	CDR3 DNA
TRBV20-1	-	TRBJ2-3	CSASEGTNVRDTQYF	TGCAGTGCTAGTGAAGGGACGAACGTACGAGATACGCAGTATTTT
TRBV6-5	-	TRBJ1-1	CASSYDGNTEAFF	TGTGCCAGCAGTTACGACGGGAACACTGAAGCTTTCTTT
TRBV4-2	-	TRBJ2-5	CASSPFSHTEETQYF	TGTGCCAGCAGCCCATTTAGCCATACCGAAGAGACCCAGTACTTC
TRBV6-6	-	TRBJ2-4	CASSYRAEAKNIQYF	TGTGCCAGCAGTTACCGCGCTGAGGCCAAAAACATTCAGTACTTC
TRBV2	-	TRBJ2-2	CASLKSATGTGELFF	TGTGCCAGCCTTAAATCTGCGACAGGCACCGGGGAGCTGTTTTTT
TRBV6-1	-	TRBJ1-1	CASSEASRGTEAFF	TGTGCCAGCAGTGAAGCGAGCAGGGGCACTGAAGCTTTCTTT
TRBV7-9	-	TRBJ2-7	CASSLGGSRGHEQYF	TGTGCCAGCAGCTTAGGTGGTTCTCGGGGGCACGAGCAGTACTTC
TRBV2	TRBD2	TRBJ2-1	CASSRLAGSSYNEQFF	TGTGCCAGCAGTAGACTAGCGGGGAGCTCCTACAATGAGCAGTTCTTC
TRBV10-3	TRBD1	TRBJ1-5	CAIRDRGESQPQHF	TGTGCCATCAGGGACAGGGGTGAGTCTCAGCCCCAGCATTTT
TRBV19	TRBD1	TRBJ2-1	CASSISGQGPGQFF	TGTGCCAGTAGTATATCCGGACAGGGCCCAGGGCAGTTCTTC
TRBV6-5	TRBD2	TRBJ2-3	CAISRGGRTDTQYF	TGTGCCATATCCCGGGGGGGCAGGACAGATACGCAGTATTTT
TRBV7-8	-	TRBJ1-5	CASSLVPGSNQPQHF	TGTGCCAGCAGCTTAGTGCCGGGTAGCAATCAGCCCCAGCATTTT
TRBV27	-	TRBJ1-5	CASSRGISQPQHF	TGTGCCAGCAGTCGGGGAATTAGTCAGCCCCAGCATTTT
TRBV29-1	-	TRBJ2-7	CSVERDSPYEQYF	TGCAGCGTTGAGCGGGATTCACCCTACGAGCAGTACTTC
TRBV7-2	-	TRBJ2-3	CASRVTGVGTDTQYF	TGTGCCAGCAGGGTGACGGGAGTAGGTACAGATACGCAGTATTTT
TRBV4-1	-	TRBJ1-1	CASSLLGDTEAFF	TGCGCCAGCAGTTTATTGGGGGACACTGAAGCTTTCTTT
TRBV3-1/TRBV3-2	-	TRBJ2-1	CASSRSLVYEQFF	TGTGCCAGCAGCCGCTCACTAGTGTATGAGCAGTTCTTC
TRBV28	-	TRBJ1-5	CASCPGRMGNQPQHF	TGTGCCAGCTGCCCAGGGAGAATGGGCAATCAGCCCCAGCATTTT